The 5 T cell receptor beta chains in this list originate from one sample, sequenced in a study of human T cells and chemical hapten exposure. TCRdb analysed the RACE reads with MiXCR anew, one entry per CDR3 protein. The sample includes tens of thousands of distinct CDR3 sequences, more than 9% seen only once; the top ten take about 6%. Time point given: pre-sensitization, week 0. The sample's treatment: therapeutic diphenylcyclopropenone sensitization with weekly scalp DPC. The sequenced sample was whole blood, obtained in connection with sensitization to the hapten diphenylcyclopropenone (DPC). The receptors originated from a man in his thirties or forties with alopecia areata. Some clones in this sample may be carry-over from other donors' samples.

This chain links TRBV3-1 with TRBJ2-7; 9 nucleotides match TRBD1. Trimming cost V 5 bases and J 6 bases; bases outside gene matches: 14. The CDR3 extends over 16 amino acids. In germline, CDR1 is LGHDT, CDR2 YNNKEL (reference sequence). CDR3 residues: CASSNFVGTGFREQYF. CDR3 nucleotide sequence: TGTGCCAGCAGCAACTTCGTGGGGACAGGGTTTCGCGAGCAGTACTTC.

This clonotype was found a few times. The chain is built from TRBV7-6 and TRBJ2-1; 8 positions agree with TRBD1. In germline, CDR1 is SGHVS, CDR2 FNYEAQ. The CDR3 runs to 14 residues. With 5 bases clipped from V and 4 bases from J, the junction kept 4 bases outside the gene matches. Here the CDR3 DNA reads TGTGCCAGCAGCCCCCGGACAGGGTACAATGAGCAGTTCTTC. This codes for CASSPRTGYNEQFF.

This clonotype was seen many times. This rearrangement joins TRBV4-2 to TRBJ2-5; the match to TRBD2 covers 14 bases. The CDR3 extends over 19 amino acids. Trimming cost V 0 bases and J 5 bases; bases outside gene matches: 11. Germline CDR1 reads LGHNA; CDR2 reads YNFKEQ. CDR3: CASSQDPGTSGGAKETQYF. CDR3 bases: TGTGCCAGCAGCCAAGATCCCGGGACTAGCGGGGGAGCAAAGGAGACCCAGTACTTC.

This clonotype was counted a few times. V is TRBV4-2 and J is TRBJ2-3; tentatively, D is TRBD1 (5 bases). V lost 1 base to trimming and J lost 2 bases, with 10 bases between them. From germline, CDR1 is LGHNA and CDR2 YNFKEQ. This CDR3 has 15 residues. This CDR3 is CASSQVPQDTDTQYF. CDR3 bases: TGTGCCAGCAGCCAAGTCCCACAGGACACAGATACGCAGTATTTT.

The chain uses TRBV14 and TRBJ2-3, with 8 bases fitting TRBD2. The CDR3 has 17 amino acids. The trim removed 4 bases at V and 4 bases at J, leaving 13 bases unmatched. Germline CDR1 SGHDN, CDR2 FVKESK. The CDR3 DNA is TGTGCCAGCAGCCGAACACCGGGGGGGACCGCCGCAGATACGCAGTATTTT. It specifies CASSRTPGGTAADTQYF.